The rows below give T cell receptor beta chains drawn from one sample of a study of beta chain features in type 1 diabetes. Method: immunoSEQ multiplex PCR; TCRdb's copy keeps in-frame clones and lacks some. Of about 130,000 clones in the sample, 9% to 9.5% were seen once. Material for sequencing was central memory CD4+ T cells from blood. All receptors come from a man between 18 and 29 years old in good health. Each CDR3 is given with its conserved first and last residue. The order of the fields is J gene, V gene, clone size, D gene, CDR3 protein, CDR3 DNA. A D gene is named only where the DNA matches it firmly. Clone size is stated in some rows and not others, as once, few, many or a class when expanded.

TRBJ2-5 | TRBV10-2 | NA | NA | CASSEGTPQETQYF | TGCGCCAGCAGTGAGGGGACACCGCAAGAGACCCAGTACTTC
TRBJ2-7 | TRBV19 | few | TRBD1 | CASSLGGLEYSEQYF | TGTGCCAGCAGTTTAGGGGGCCTGGAATACTCCGAGCAGTACTTC
TRBJ1-4 | TRBV5-4 | few | NA | CASSLRTANYEKLFF | TGTGCCAGCAGCTTGCGGACAGCTAACTATGAAAAACTGTTTTTT
TRBJ2-7 | TRBV29-1 | NA | NA | CSAGLPPYEQYF | TGCAGCGCCGGACTACCCCCCTACGAGCAGTACTTC
TRBJ1-1 | TRBV7-8 | few | NA | CASSGLEWTEAFF | TGTGCCAGCAGCGGGCTTGAGTGGACTGAAGCTTTCTTT
TRBJ2-7 | TRBV27 | NA | NA | CASSLQGTSYEQYF | TGTGCCAGCAGTTTACAGGGAACCTCCTACGAGCAGTACTTC
TRBJ2-5 | TRBV7-3 | few | TRBD2 | CASSPFSGGAHETQYF | TGTGCCAGCAGCCCCTTTAGCGGGGGGGCCCATGAGACCCAGTACTTC
TRBJ1-5 | TRBV6-5 | NA | TRBD1 | CASSYTGDQPQHF | TGTGCCAGCAGTTACACAGGGGACCAGCCCCAGCATTTT
TRBJ1-5 | TRBV5-1 | many | TRBD1 | CASSPGTEDQPQHF | TGCGCCAGCAGTCCAGGGACAGAAGATCAGCCCCAGCATTTT
TRBJ2-1 | TRBV4-2 | few | TRBD1 | CASSQNQRDSGYNEQFF | TGTGCCAGCAGCCAAAACCAAAGGGACAGTGGCTACAATGAGCAGTTCTTC
TRBJ2-1 | TRBV7-8 | NA | NA | CASRTGNEQFF | TGTGCCAGCAGGACAGGCAATGAGCAGTTCTTC
TRBJ1-2 | TRBV5-6 | NA | NA | CASSFSAADYTF | TGTGCCAGCAGCTTTTCGGCTGCGGACTACACCTTC
TRBJ2-7 | TRBV4-1 | NA | NA | CASSQTEIYEQYF | TGCGCCAGCAGCCAAACCGAGATCTACGAGCAGTACTTC
TRBJ1-2 | TRBV28 | few | TRBD1 | CASSSNRGYYGYTF | TGTGCCAGCAGTTCCAACAGGGGGTACTATGGCTACACCTTC
TRBJ2-1 | TRBV6-4 | NA | NA | CARTSQGHEQFF | TGTGCCAGAACCAGTCAGGGCCATGAGCAGTTCTTC
TRBJ2-5 | TRBV10-3 | NA | NA | CAISESGGLETQYF | TGTGCCATCAGTGAGTCGGGGGGGCTGGAGACCCAGTACTTC
TRBJ2-2 | TRBV2 | few | NA | CASSGARTGELFF | TGTGCCAGCAGTGGAGCTCGTACCGGGGAGCTGTTTTTT
TRBJ2-5 | TRBV7-2 | few | TRBD2 | CASSLMGLAMRETQYF | TGTGCCAGCAGCTTAATGGGACTAGCGATGCGAGAGACCCAGTACTTC
TRBJ2-7 | TRBV10-3 | NA | TRBD2 | CAISPGTSGGRSYEQYF | TGTGCCATCAGCCCTGGGACTAGCGGGGGCCGATCCTACGAGCAGTACTTC
TRBJ2-1 | TRBV5-6 | few | TRBD2 | CASSLLAEMYNEQFF | TGTGCCAGCAGCTTGCTAGCGGAGATGTACAATGAGCAGTTCTTC
TRBJ1-2 | TRBV5-4 | NA | TRBD1 | CASSLGTDYGYTF | TGTGCCAGCAGCTTAGGGACAGACTATGGCTACACCTTC
TRBJ2-7 | TRBV7-2 | many | TRBD1 | CASRTGTGTSEQYF | TGTGCCAGCAGAACCGGGACAGGAACTTCCGAGCAGTACTTC
TRBJ2-5 | TRBV4-3 | few | TRBD1 | CASSRGTGGEETQYF | TGCGCCAGCAGCCGCGGGACAGGGGGCGAAGAGACCCAGTACTTC
TRBJ2-4 | TRBV21-1 | NA | NA | CASSNAAGERKNIQYF | TGTGCCAGCAGTAACGCCGCCGGGGAGAGAAAAAACATTCAGTACTTC
TRBJ2-1 | TRBV4-3 | few | TRBD2 | CASSQDESGGSYNEQFF | TGCGCCAGCAGCCAAGATGAGAGCGGGGGCTCCTACAATGAGCAGTTCTTC
TRBJ2-5 | TRBV5-1 | NA | TRBD2 | CASSLRGRTEGETQYF | TGCGCCAGCAGCTTGCGCGGGAGGACGGAAGGAGAGACCCAGTACTTC
TRBJ2-3 | TRBV4-1 | NA | NA | CASSQDHGGGTDTQYF | TGTGCCAGCAGCCAAGATCACGGCGGGGGCACAGATACGCAGTATTTT
TRBJ2-2 | TRBV11-2 | few | TRBD1 | CASIDRGRYTGELFF | TGTGCCAGCATAGACAGGGGGCGTTACACCGGGGAGCTGTTTTTT
TRBJ1-1 | TRBV10-1 | NA | TRBD1 | CASSNGQGTEAFF | TGCGCCAGCAGTAACGGACAGGGGACTGAAGCTTTCTTT
TRBJ2-1 | TRBV7-3 | few | TRBD2 | CASSPSGAGANNEQFF | TGTGCCAGCAGCCCCTCGGGAGCGGGGGCCAACAATGAGCAGTTCTTC
TRBJ2-3 | TRBV28 | NA | NA | CASSAPDSRPDTQYF | TGTGCCAGCAGTGCCCCGGACAGTCGGCCAGATACGCAGTATTTT
TRBJ1-4 | TRBV23-1 | NA | TRBD1 | CASSQSRPGTGAPMVRLFF | TGCGCCAGCAGTCAATCGCGTCCCGGGACAGGGGCCCCGATGGTTAGACTGTTTTTT
TRBJ1-3 | TRBV4-3 | few | NA | CASSQVAGGNTIYF | TGCGCCAGCAGCCAAGTCGCCGGGGGAAACACCATATATTTT
TRBJ2-7 | TRBV5-1 | NA | NA | CASSFGFGVGLYEQYF | TGCGCCAGCAGCTTCGGGTTCGGGGTTGGTTTGTACGAGCAGTACTTC
TRBJ2-5 | TRBV15 | many | TRBD2 | CATKGGAEETQYF | TGTGCCACGAAGGGAGGGGCTGAAGAAACCCAGTACTTC
TRBJ2-1 | TRBV19 | NA | TRBD2 | CASRERGGPYNEQFF | TGTGCCAGTAGAGAGCGGGGGGGTCCCTACAATGAGCAGTTCTTC
TRBJ1-5 | TRBV7-8 | NA | NA | CASSLAGSFNQPQHF | TGTGCCAGCAGCTTAGCAGGGAGTTTCAATCAGCCCCAGCATTTT
TRBJ1-5 | TRBV28 | NA | NA | CASSPGSNRNQPQHF | TGTGCCAGCAGCCCCGGGTCGAATCGCAATCAGCCCCAGCATTTT
TRBJ1-1 | TRBV6-6 | few | NA | CASSFSGVGTEAFF | TGTGCCAGCAGTTTTTCAGGGGTGGGGACTGAAGCTTTCTTT
TRBJ2-5 | TRBV18 | NA | TRBD1 | CASSPPDRATETQYF | TGTGCCAGCTCACCACCCGACAGGGCCACGGAGACCCAGTACTTC
TRBJ1-2 | TRBV29-1 | many | NA | CSARTGSLYGYTF | TGCAGCGCCCGAACAGGGAGCCTCTATGGCTACACCTTC
TRBJ2-4 | TRBV11-2 | few | TRBD1 | CASSLTSRDRLNIQYF | TGTGCCAGCAGCCTGACCTCCCGGGACAGATTAAACATTCAGTACTTC
TRBJ2-1 | TRBV5-1 | NA | NA | CASSLVPGNNEQFF | TGCGCCAGCAGCTTGGTTCCAGGTAACAATGAGCAGTTCTTC
TRBJ2-1 | TRBV7-2 | NA | NA | CASSLLPQGGSREQFF | TGTGCCAGCAGCTTACTTCCACAGGGTGGTTCGAGAGAGCAGTTCTTC
TRBJ1-2 | TRBV29-1 | NA | NA | CSAVVGGYGYTF | TGCAGCGCCGTTGTCGGGGGCTATGGCTACACCTTC